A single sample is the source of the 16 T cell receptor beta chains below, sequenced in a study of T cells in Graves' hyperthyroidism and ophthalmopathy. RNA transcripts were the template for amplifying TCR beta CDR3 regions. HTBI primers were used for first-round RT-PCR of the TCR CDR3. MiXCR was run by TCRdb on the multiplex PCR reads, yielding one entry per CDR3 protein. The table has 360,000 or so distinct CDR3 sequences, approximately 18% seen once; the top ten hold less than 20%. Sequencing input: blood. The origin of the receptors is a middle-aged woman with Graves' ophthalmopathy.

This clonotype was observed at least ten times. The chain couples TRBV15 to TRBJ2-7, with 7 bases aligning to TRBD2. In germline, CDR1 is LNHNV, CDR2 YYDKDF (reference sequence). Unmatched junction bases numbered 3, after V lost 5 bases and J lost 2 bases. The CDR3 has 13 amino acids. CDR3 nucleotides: TGTGCCACCAGCCGGGGAGGGACCTACGAGCAGTACTTC. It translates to CATSRGGTYEQYF.

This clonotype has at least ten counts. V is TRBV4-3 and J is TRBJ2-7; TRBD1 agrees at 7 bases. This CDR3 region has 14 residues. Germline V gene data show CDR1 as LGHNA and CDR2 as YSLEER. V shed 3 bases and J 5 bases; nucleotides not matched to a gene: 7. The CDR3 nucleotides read TGCGCCAGCAGCCAGGACGGGACAGACGACGAGCAGTACTTC. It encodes CASSQDGTDDEQYF.

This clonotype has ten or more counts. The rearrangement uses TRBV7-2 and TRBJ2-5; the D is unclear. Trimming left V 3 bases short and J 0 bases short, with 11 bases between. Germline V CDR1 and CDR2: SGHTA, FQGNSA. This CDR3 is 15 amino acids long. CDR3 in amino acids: CASSFGNPYQETQYF. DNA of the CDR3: TGTGCCAGCAGCTTTGGGAACCCGTACCAAGAGACCCAGTACTTC. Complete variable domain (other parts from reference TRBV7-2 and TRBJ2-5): GAGVSQSPSNKVTEKGKDVELRCDPISGHTALYWYRQSLGQGLEFLIYFQGNSAPDKSGLPSDRFSAERTGGSVSTLTIQRTQQEDSAVYLCASSFGNPYQETQYFGPGTRLLVL.

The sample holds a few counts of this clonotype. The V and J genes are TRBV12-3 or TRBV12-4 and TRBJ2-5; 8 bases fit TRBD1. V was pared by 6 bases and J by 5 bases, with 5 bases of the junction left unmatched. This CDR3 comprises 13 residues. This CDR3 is CASRRTGRETQYF. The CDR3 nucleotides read TGTGCCAGCAGACGGACAGGGCGCGAGACCCAGTACTTC.

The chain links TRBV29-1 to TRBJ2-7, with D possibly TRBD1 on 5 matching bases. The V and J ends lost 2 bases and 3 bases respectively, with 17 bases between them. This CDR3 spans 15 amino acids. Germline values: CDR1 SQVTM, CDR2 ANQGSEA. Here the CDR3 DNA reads TGCAGCGTTGAAACTGGGGCAGGTCAGGACTACGAGCAGTACTTC. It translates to CSVETGAGQDYEQYF.

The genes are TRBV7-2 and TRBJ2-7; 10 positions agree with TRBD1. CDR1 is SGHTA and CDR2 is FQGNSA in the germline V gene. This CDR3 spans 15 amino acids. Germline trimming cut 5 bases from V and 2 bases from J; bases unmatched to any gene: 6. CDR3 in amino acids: CASSEGTGATYEQYF. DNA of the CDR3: TGTGCCAGCAGCGAAGGGACAGGGGCCACCTACGAGCAGTACTTC.

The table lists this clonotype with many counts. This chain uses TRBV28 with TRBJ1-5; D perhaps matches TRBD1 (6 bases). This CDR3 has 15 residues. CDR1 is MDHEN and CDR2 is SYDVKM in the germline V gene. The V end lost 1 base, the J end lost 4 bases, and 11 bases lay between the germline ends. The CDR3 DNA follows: TGTGCCAGCAGTTTATTTGACAGGTGGAATCAGCCCCAGCATTTT. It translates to CASSLFDRWNQPQHF.

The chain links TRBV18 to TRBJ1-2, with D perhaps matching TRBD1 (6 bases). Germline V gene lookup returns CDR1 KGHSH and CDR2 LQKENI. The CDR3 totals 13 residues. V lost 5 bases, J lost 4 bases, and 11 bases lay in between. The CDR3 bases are TGTGCCAGCTCAAACGGGACAACCTATGGCTACACCTTC. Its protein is CASSNGTTYGYTF.

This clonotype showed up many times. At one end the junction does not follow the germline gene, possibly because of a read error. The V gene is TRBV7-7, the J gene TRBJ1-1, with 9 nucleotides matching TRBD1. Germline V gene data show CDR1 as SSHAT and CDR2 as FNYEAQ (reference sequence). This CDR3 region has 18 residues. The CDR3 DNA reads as TGTGCTAGCAGCCCCCGGGACAGGGAACAATCTTGGGTCACTGAAGCTTTCTTT. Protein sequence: CASSPRDREQSWVTEAFF.

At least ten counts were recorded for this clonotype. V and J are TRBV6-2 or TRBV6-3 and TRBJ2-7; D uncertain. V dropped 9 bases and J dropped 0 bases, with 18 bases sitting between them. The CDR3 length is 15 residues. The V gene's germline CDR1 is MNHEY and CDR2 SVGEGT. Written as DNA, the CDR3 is TGTGCCAGTAAGGACGGAAGATATTCCTCCTACGAGCAGTACTTC. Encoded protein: CASKDGRYSSYEQYF.

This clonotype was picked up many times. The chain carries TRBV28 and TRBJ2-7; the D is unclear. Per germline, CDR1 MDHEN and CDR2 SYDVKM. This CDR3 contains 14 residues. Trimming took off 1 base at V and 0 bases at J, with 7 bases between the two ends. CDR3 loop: CASSLLLGSYEQYF. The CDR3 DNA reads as TGTGCCAGCAGTTTATTGCTGGGCTCCTACGAGCAGTACTTC.

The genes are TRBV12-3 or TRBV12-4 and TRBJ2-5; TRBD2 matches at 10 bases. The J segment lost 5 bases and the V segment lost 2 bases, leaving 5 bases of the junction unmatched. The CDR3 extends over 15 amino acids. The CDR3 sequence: CASSLSGRGGETQYF. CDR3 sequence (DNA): TGTGCCAGCAGTTTAAGCGGGAGGGGGGGGGAGACCCAGTACTTC.

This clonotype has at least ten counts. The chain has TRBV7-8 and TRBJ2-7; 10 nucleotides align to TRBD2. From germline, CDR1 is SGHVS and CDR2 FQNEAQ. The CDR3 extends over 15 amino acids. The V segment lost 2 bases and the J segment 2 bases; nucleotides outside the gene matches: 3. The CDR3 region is CASSLKLAGAYEQYF. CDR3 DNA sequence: TGTGCCAGCAGCTTAAAGCTAGCGGGAGCCTACGAGCAGTACTTC.

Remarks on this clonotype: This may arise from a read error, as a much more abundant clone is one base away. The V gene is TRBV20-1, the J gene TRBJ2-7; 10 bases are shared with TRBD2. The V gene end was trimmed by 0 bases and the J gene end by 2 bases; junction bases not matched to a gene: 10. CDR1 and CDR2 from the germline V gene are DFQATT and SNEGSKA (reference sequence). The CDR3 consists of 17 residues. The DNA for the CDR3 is TGCAGTGCTAGAGATCCTGCAGCGGGAGGGTCTCCCTACGAGCAGTACTTC. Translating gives CSARDPAAGGSPYEQYF.

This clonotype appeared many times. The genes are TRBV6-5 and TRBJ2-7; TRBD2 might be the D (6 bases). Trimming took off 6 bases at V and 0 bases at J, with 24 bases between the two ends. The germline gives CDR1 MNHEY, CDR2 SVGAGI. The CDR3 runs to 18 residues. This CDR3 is CASSLRRGQAGPSYEQYF. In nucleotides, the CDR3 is TGTGCCAGCAGCCTCCGGAGAGGCCAAGCGGGCCCCTCCTACGAGCAGTACTTC.

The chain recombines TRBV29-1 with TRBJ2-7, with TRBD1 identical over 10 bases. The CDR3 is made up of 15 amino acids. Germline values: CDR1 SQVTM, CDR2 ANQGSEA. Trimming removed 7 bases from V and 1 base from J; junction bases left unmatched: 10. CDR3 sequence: CSAFLDRGRSYEQYF. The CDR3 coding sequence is TGCAGCGCATTCTTAGACAGGGGGCGATCCTACGAGCAGTACTTC.